One sample yielded the 28 T cell receptor beta chains listed below, sequenced in a study of shared clonotypes between healthy human individuals. Method: immunoSEQ multiplex PCR; TCRdb's copy keeps in-frame clones and lacks some. The data show around 2.5 million clones, over 85% seen once. The specimen was naive CD4+ T cells from PBMCs. Specified subset: CD45RA+ positively selected. These receptors all stem from a man between 18 and 35 years old in good health. Some clones in this sample may be carry-over from other donors' samples.

This chain joins TRBV10-3 and TRBJ1-3; no clear D. Trimming took 4 bases from V and 4 from J, leaving 8 bases between them. The germline CDR1 and CDR2 sequences are ENHRY and SYGVKD. The CDR3 spans 13 residues. The CDR3 here is CAISGGQGNTIYF. The CDR3 DNA sequence: TGTGCCATCAGTGGGGGTCAGGGAAACACCATATATTTT.

A few counts support this clone. This chain joins TRBV18 and TRBJ1-1; D is unresolved. This CDR3 region has 14 residues. Germline V CDR1 and CDR2: KGHSH, LQKENI. V was cut by 3 bases and J by 8 bases, with 16 bases left in between. CDR3 sequence: CASSPNNDFREAFF. The CDR3 nucleotides read TGTGCCAGCTCACCTAACAACGACTTTAGGGAAGCTTTCTTT.

This clone was seen once. The gene calls are TRBV5-5 and TRBJ2-3; D call uncertain. Looked up from germline, CDR1 is SGHKS and CDR2 is YYEKEE (reference sequence). V lost 2 bases and J 1 base, leaving 5 bases between the germline ends. The CDR3 is made up of 13 amino acids. The CDR3 spells CASSFPRTDTQYF. CDR3 coding DNA: TGTGCCAGCAGCTTTCCCCGCACAGATACGCAGTATTTT.

Comment on this clone: This sample includes further DNA sequences coding for the same CDR3. The chain combines TRBV7-3 with TRBJ2-1, with a weak D call TRBD2 (5 bases). With 2 bases removed from V and 0 bases from J, the gap between germline ends came to 11 bases. This CDR3 comprises 16 residues. Germline loops: CDR1 SGHTA, CDR2 FQGTGA. CDR3 amino acids: CASSLLGGSSYNEQFF. DNA of the CDR3: TGTGCCAGCAGCTTACTTGGCGGGTCCTCCTACAATGAGCAGTTCTTC.

CDR3 nucleotides: TGTGCCAGCAGTTACTCGATCGAAACTTTCTTT. Its protein is CASSYSIETFF. The rearrangement links TRBV6-6 to TRBJ1-1; D is unclear. CDR1 and CDR2 from the germline V gene are MNHNY and SVGAGI (reference sequence). CDR3 size: 11 residues. The V end lost 0 bases, the J end lost 12 bases, and 8 bases lay between the germline ends.

V gene TRBV6-6 combines with J gene TRBJ2-5; TRBD1 is a possible D gene (6 bases). The DNA end favors TRBJ2-7, so the J call may be wrong. The CDR3 has 12 residues. Germline V gene data show CDR1 as MNHNY and CDR2 as SVGAGI (reference sequence). This chain's CDR3 is CASSGGNYEQYF. In nucleotides, the CDR3 is TGTGCCAGCTCTGGGGGCAACTACGAGCAGTACTTC.

The CDR3 sequence is CSVKGQGRQNEQFF. The CDR3 DNA reads as TGCAGCGTTAAAGGACAGGGGCGTCAGAATGAGCAGTTCTTC. The chain joins TRBV29-1 to TRBJ2-1, with TRBD1 identical over 9 bases. The CDR3 extends over 14 amino acids. With V trimmed by 5 bases and J by 7 bases, 9 bases remained unmatched. The germline V gene has CDR1 SQVTM and CDR2 ANQGSEA.

The rearrangement uses TRBV28 and TRBJ1-1, with D possibly TRBD1 on 6 matching bases. The length of the CDR3 is 15 residues. Trimming shortened V by 3 bases and J by 1 base, and 12 bases separated the two germline ends. CDR1 is MDHEN and CDR2 is SYDVKM in the germline V gene. Written as DNA, the CDR3 is TGTGCCAGCAGTTTGGACAGTAGGAAGAACACTGAAGCTTTCTTT. Amino acid sequence: CASSLDSRKNTEAFF.

The chain employs TRBV11-2 and TRBJ2-3; D ambiguous. The CDR3 has 15 residues. The germline CDR1 and CDR2 sequences are SGHAT and FQNNGV. Trimming shortened V by 2 bases and J by 6 bases, and 15 bases separated the two germline ends. The CDR3 bases are TGTGCCAGCAGCTTACTTAGAGTCCGCGTGGATACGCAGTATTTT. It codes for CASSLLRVRVDTQYF.

V gene TRBV11-2 combines with J gene TRBJ2-7, with 7 bases that match TRBD1. V was clipped by 0 bases and J by 6 bases; unmatched bases: 5. Per germline, CDR1 SGHAT and CDR2 FQNNGV. CDR3 size: 14 residues. CDR3 coding DNA: TGTGCCAGCAGCTTAGATCCCCAGGGGGTCGAGCAGTACTTC. Protein product: CASSLDPQGVEQYF.

For this clone: The same CDR3 arises from other DNA sequences in this sample as well. The chain uses TRBV5-1 and TRBJ2-7; 10 bases fit TRBD2. With V trimmed by 0 bases and J by 3 bases, 6 bases remained unmatched. CDR1 and CDR2 from the germline V gene are SGHRS and YFSETQ. The CDR3 is 16 amino acids. CDR3: CASSLGSSGSFYEQYF. CDR3 in DNA: TGCGCCAGCAGCTTGGGTTCTAGCGGGAGCTTCTACGAGCAGTACTTC.

A word on this clone: Other DNA sequences in the same sample also yield this CDR3. The rearrangement links TRBV28 to TRBJ2-7; TRBD1 aligns across 10 bases. Germline V CDR1 and CDR2: MDHEN, SYDVKM. The CDR3 is 15 residues long. Trimming at V came to 6 bases and at J to 2 bases, leaving 7 bases not matched to a gene. The DNA of the CDR3 is TGTGCCAGCAGATTACCGGGACAGGGGCCCTACGAGCAGTACTTC. Its protein product is CASRLPGQGPYEQYF.

This clone was observed once. The chain recombines TRBV7-2 with TRBJ1-2; D is unclear. The CDR3 runs to 15 residues. The V gene's germline CDR1 is SGHTA and CDR2 FQGNSA. Trimming took 1 base from V and 2 from J, leaving 11 bases between them. As DNA, the CDR3 is TGTGCCAGCAGCTTAGAGTTCGTCAGAAACTATGGCTACACCTTC. Protein: CASSLEFVRNYGYTF.

Turning to this clone: Other DNA sequences from this sample encode an identical CDR3 as well. The rearrangement uses TRBV28 and TRBJ1-2, with TRBD1 matching 8 bases. V shed 5 bases and J 1 base; nucleotides not matched to a gene: 6. The germline gives CDR1 MDHEN, CDR2 SYDVKM. The CDR3 has 15 residues. CDR3 region: CASSLQGAGNYGYTF. DNA for the CDR3: TGTGCCAGCAGTCTTCAGGGGGCGGGTAACTATGGCTACACCTTC.

The count of this clone is one. J is TRBJ2-6 and V is TRBV2, with D uncertain. Germline V CDR1 and CDR2: SNHLY, FYNNEI. The CDR3 runs to 14 residues. The V and J ends lost 8 bases and 1 base respectively, with 9 bases between them. CDR3 residues: CASGSESGANVLTF. The DNA for the CDR3 is TGTGCCAGCGGCAGTGAATCTGGGGCCAACGTCCTGACTTTC.

The chain joins TRBV6-6 to TRBJ2-7; 7 bases agree with TRBD1. Germline V CDR1 and CDR2: MNHNY, SVGAGI (reference sequence). This CDR3 comprises 13 residues. Losses at the gene ends were 6 bases for V and 5 bases for J; bases not matched to a gene: 7. The DNA for the CDR3 is TGTGCCAGCAGATACGACAGGGCACACGAGCAGTACTTC. Encoded protein: CASRYDRAHEQYF.

The genes are TRBV29-1 and TRBJ1-2; 10 positions agree with TRBD1. J was trimmed by 5 bases and V by 3 bases; bases with no gene match: 9. The germline CDR1 and CDR2 sequences are SQVTM and ANQGSEA. The CDR3 has 15 amino acids. CDR3 DNA: TGCAGCGTTGAGACAGCACGGGACAGGGGATATGGCTACACCTTC. This translates into CSVETARDRGYGYTF.

This rearrangement joins TRBV18 to TRBJ2-2, with D possibly TRBD1 on 5 matching bases. Germline assignment: CDR1 KGHSH and CDR2 LQKENI. V lost 6 bases, J lost 1 base, and 12 bases lay in between. This CDR3 is 15 amino acids long. CDR3: CASSPDSLNTGELFF. In DNA form, the CDR3 reads TGTGCCAGCTCGCCCGACAGCCTGAACACCGGGGAGCTGTTTTTT.

The chain joins TRBV5-4 to TRBJ1-5, with D perhaps TRBD1 (5 bases). The germline gives CDR1 SGHNT, CDR2 YYREEE (reference sequence). Trimming pared 5 bases from V and 3 bases from J, leaving 9 bases between. The CDR3 contains 13 residues. As DNA, the CDR3 is TGTGCCAGCAGTTCAGGGAACAATCAGCCCCAGCATTTT. Protein product: CASSSGNNQPQHF.

The chain recombines TRBV5-3 with TRBJ2-4, with TRBD1 matching 8 bases. TRBV5-3 is identified as an open reading frame with a role that is uncertain. This CDR3 has 15 residues. Germline trimming cut 8 bases from V and 1 base from J; bases unmatched to any gene: 8. CDR3 protein: CASNIRTGAKNIQYF. Here the CDR3 DNA reads TGTGCCAGCAACATCAGGACAGGGGCCAAAAACATTCAGTACTTC.

The chain is built from TRBV4-3 and TRBJ2-6; TRBD1 aligns across 7 bases. The CDR3 totals 15 residues. V lost 7 bases to trimming and J lost 3 bases; unmatched junction nucleotides: 6. Germline V gene sequence: CDR1 LGHNA, CDR2 YSLEER. CDR3 nucleotide sequence: TGCGCCAGCAAAGGGGGCGCAAGTGGGGCCAACGTCCTGACTTTC. Amino acids: CASKGGASGANVLTF.

The chain carries TRBV28 and TRBJ1-5; D is possibly TRBD1 (5 bases). Germline CDR1 reads MDHEN; CDR2 reads SYDVKM. CDR3 length: 13 amino acids. V was clipped by 7 bases and J by 3 bases, with 10 bases between them. CDR3 region: CASITGINQPQHF. The CDR3 nucleotides are TGTGCCAGCATTACAGGAATCAATCAGCCCCAGCATTTT.

This clone is a singleton in its sample. This rearrangement joins TRBV28 to TRBJ1-2; D is unresolved. In germline, CDR1 is MDHEN, CDR2 SYDVKM. CDR3 length equals 14 residues. V shed 2 bases and J shed 2 bases, with 9 bases lying between them. The CDR3 here is CASSLARRNYGYTF. DNA for the CDR3: TGTGCCAGCAGTTTAGCGAGGCGAAACTATGGCTACACCTTC.

With respect to this clone: This same CDR3 is encoded by further DNA sequences in the sample. The chain links TRBV18 to TRBJ1-2; D unresolved. This CDR3 is built from 12 residues. Germline V CDR1 and CDR2: KGHSH, LQKENI. V was clipped by 3 bases and J by 5 bases, with 7 bases between them. The CDR3 reads CASSPPGYGYTF. CDR3 sequence (DNA): TGTGCCAGCTCACCTCCCGGATATGGCTACACCTTC.

This clone was found a few times. The sample carries other DNA sequences with the same CDR3. The chain has TRBV28 and TRBJ1-4; no clear D gene. Trimming cost V 2 bases and J 5 bases, with 9 bases left between them. Per germline, CDR1 MDHEN and CDR2 SYDVKM. The CDR3 length is 14 residues. CDR3 sequence reads: CASSLPGINEKLFF. The CDR3 DNA is TGTGCCAGCAGTTTACCGGGGATCAATGAAAAACTGTTTTTT.

The chain's CDR3 is CASARDTGELFF. The CDR3 DNA reads as TGCGCCAGTGCTAGGGACACCGGGGAGCTGTTTTTT. V gene TRBV5-1 combines with J gene TRBJ2-2; D is unresolved. CDR3 length: 12 residues. The V end lost 8 bases, the J end lost 3 bases, and 8 bases lay between the germline ends. Germline V CDR1 and CDR2: SGHRS, YFSETQ.

The rearrangement links TRBV18 to TRBJ1-2; 8 bases line up with TRBD1. The germline CDR1 and CDR2 sequences are KGHSH and LQKENI. The CDR3 consists of 16 residues. Germline trimming cut 0 bases from V and 0 bases from J; bases unmatched to any gene: 3. The CDR3 here is CASSPPGQGANYGYTF. As DNA, the CDR3 is TGTGCCAGCTCACCACCAGGACAGGGCGCTAACTATGGCTACACCTTC.

V usage is TRBV4-3 and J usage is TRBJ2-1; 11 bases fit TRBD2. The CDR3 runs 16 residues. Germline loops: CDR1 LGHNA, CDR2 YSLEER. Trimming removed 2 bases from V and 3 bases from J; junction bases left unmatched: 3. The CDR3 loop reads CASSQLAGGIYNEQFF. In DNA, the CDR3 is TGCGCCAGCAGCCAACTAGCGGGAGGTATCTACAATGAGCAGTTCTTC.